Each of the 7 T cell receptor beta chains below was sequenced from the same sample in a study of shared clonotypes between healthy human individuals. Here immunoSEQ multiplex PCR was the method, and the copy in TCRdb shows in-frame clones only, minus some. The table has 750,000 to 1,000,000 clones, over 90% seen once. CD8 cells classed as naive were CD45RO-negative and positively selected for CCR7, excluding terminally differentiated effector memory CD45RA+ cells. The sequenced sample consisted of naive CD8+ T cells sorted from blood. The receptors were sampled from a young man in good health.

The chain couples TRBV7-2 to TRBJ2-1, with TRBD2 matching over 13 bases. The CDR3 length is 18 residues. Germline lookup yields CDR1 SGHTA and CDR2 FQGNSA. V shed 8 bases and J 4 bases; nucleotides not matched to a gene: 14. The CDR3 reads CASGPLIGLAGVYNEQFF. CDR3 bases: TGTGCCAGCGGACCACTGATCGGACTAGCGGGAGTTTACAATGAGCAGTTCTTC.

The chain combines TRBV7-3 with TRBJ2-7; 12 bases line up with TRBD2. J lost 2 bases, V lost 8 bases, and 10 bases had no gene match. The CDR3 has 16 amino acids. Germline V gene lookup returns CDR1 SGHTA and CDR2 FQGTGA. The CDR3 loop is CASLGLAGSVTYEQYF. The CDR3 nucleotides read TGTGCCAGCCTAGGACTAGCGGGAAGCGTTACCTACGAGCAGTACTTC.

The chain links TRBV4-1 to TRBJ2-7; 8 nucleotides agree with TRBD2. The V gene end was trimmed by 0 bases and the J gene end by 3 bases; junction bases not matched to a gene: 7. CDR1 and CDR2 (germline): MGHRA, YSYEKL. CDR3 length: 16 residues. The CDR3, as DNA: TGCGCCAGCAGCCAAGACCCAAGCGGGAGCGGCTACGAGCAGTACTTC. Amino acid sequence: CASSQDPSGSGYEQYF.

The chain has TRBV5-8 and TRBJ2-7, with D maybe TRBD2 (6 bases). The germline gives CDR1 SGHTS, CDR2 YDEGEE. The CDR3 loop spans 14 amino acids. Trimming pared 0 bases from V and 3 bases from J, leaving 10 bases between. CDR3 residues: CASSLVGTGYEQYF. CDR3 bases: TGTGCCAGCAGCTTGGTCGGGACTGGCTACGAGCAGTACTTC.

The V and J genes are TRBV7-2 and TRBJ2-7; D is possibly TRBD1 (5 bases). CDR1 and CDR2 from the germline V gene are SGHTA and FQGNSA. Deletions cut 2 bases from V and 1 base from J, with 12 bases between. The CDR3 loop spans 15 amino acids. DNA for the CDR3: TGTGCCAGCAGCTTATCCCGAGACAGTTCCTACGAGCAGTACTTC. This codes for CASSLSRDSSYEQYF.

The chain's CDR3 is CASSPTSGSFPSDTQYF. The CDR3 nucleotides read TGTGCCAGCAGCCCGACTAGCGGGAGTTTCCCGTCAGATACGCAGTATTTT. The rearrangement links TRBV11-2 to TRBJ2-3; 12 nucleotides line up with TRBD2. Losses at the gene ends were 5 bases for V and 4 bases for J; bases not matched to a gene: 10. CDR3 length: 17 amino acids. The germline V gene encodes CDR1 SGHAT and CDR2 FQNNGV.

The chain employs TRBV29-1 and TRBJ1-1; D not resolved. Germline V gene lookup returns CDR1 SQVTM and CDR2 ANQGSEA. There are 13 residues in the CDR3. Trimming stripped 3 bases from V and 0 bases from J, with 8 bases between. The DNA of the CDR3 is TGCAGCGTTGAGCCGTCCTTGAACACTGAAGCTTTCTTT. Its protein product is CSVEPSLNTEAFF.